Listed here are 2 T cell receptor beta chains from one sample, sequenced in a study of technical replicates of blood from a few donors. Here immunoSEQ multiplex PCR was the method, and the copy in TCRdb shows in-frame clones only, minus some. This table holds some 64,000 clones, 92% found once. The source material was PBMCs. Receptors were obtained from a human donor in good health. Some clones in this sample may be carry-over from other donors' samples.

This CDR3 is CASSGTGGAEQYF. In DNA form, the CDR3 reads TGTGCCAGCAGTGGGACAGGTGGGGCCGAGCAGTACTTC. The genes are TRBV2 and TRBJ2-7, with TRBD1 identical over 7 bases. Germline CDR1 SNHLY, CDR2 FYNNEI. The CDR3 is made up of 13 amino acids. Losses at the gene ends were 4 bases for V and 6 bases for J; bases not matched to a gene: 6.

J is TRBJ2-3 and V is TRBV4-3; the match to TRBD1 covers 8 bases. The J segment lost 1 base and the V segment lost 0 bases, leaving 6 bases of the junction unmatched. CDR3 length: 17 amino acids. Germline CDR1 LGHNA, CDR2 YSLEER. CDR3 residues: CASSQDWARGRTDTQYF. CDR3 bases: TGCGCCAGCAGCCAAGATTGGGCCAGGGGGCGCACAGATACGCAGTATTTT.